This T cell receptor beta chain appears in the sequencing data of a study of blood T cell repertoires in COVID-19. For the study at large: COVID-19 samples from acute and convalescent phases originated in the United States, Italy and Spain. Sample material is recorded as cDNA or gDNA derived from T cells, B-cell-depleted T cells, or PBMCs.

The CDR3 runs 16 residues. The V gene end was trimmed by 1 base and the J gene end by 4 bases; junction bases not matched to a gene: 9. CDR1 is SGHRS and CDR2 is YFSETQ in the germline V gene. Original processing methods: Using reference gene primer amplification, nucleated cell counts were estimated. Method: immunoSEQ multiplex PCR; TCRdb's copy keeps in-frame clones and lacks some. That table supplies the V and J calls and clone size; D and trimming were determined from the DNA. Here the sample spans under 200,000 clones, 86% being singletons. The sequence was collected from a man between 65 and 80 years old with acute or convalescent COVID-19. V gene TRBV5-1 combines with J gene TRBJ2-7; 9 nucleotides line up with TRBD1. Source material: peripheral blood. CDR3 nucleotide sequence: TGCGCCAGCAGCTTGTTTGGCCGGGACAGGGCGTACGAGCAGTACTTC. It codes for CASSLFGRDRAYEQYF.